These 30 T cell receptor beta chains were sequenced from one sample in a study of identical twins. TCRdb redid the calling of the 5' RACE reads with MiXCR, one entry per CDR3 protein. Of 1,800,000 or so distinct CDR3 sequences listed, about 32% are singletons. Sequencing was performed on cord blood. All receptors come from a newborn girl in good health.

The rearrangement uses TRBV5-6 and TRBJ2-1; 11 positions agree with TRBD2. V trimming: 3 bases; J trimming: 0 bases; junction bases outside the gene matches: 11. The V gene's germline CDR1 is SGHDT and CDR2 YYEEEE. The length of the CDR3 is 19 residues. The CDR3 bases are TGTGCCAGCAGCTATTCTTCTAGCGGGGGGTTGAGCTCCTACAATGAGCAGTTCTTC. Translation gives CASSYSSSGGLSSYNEQFF.

The chain joins TRBV27 to TRBJ2-3, with 7 bases aligning to TRBD1. CDR3 length equals 17 residues. From germline, CDR1 is MNHEY and CDR2 SMNVEV (reference sequence). Trimming took 3 bases from V and 0 from J; bases not matched to a gene: 9. DNA for the CDR3: TGTGCCAGCAGTTTCCCGGACAACAGGGGTAGCACAGATACGCAGTATTTT. This encodes CASSFPDNRGSTDTQYF.

The V and J genes are TRBV27 and TRBJ1-6, with D perhaps matching TRBD1 (6 bases). The CDR3 has 13 amino acids. CDR1 and CDR2 (germline): MNHEY, SMNVEV (reference sequence). V was pared by 6 bases and J by 11 bases, with 14 bases between. CDR3 in amino acids: CASRKTGRPPLHF. The CDR3 bases are TGTGCCAGCAGGAAGACAGGTCGGCCACCCCTCCACTTT.

This clonotype was seen a handful of times. The V call is TRBV12-3 or TRBV12-4, the J call TRBJ1-1; D is perhaps TRBD1 (5 bases). Between the trimmed V and J ends, which lost 2 bases and 3 bases, there was a span of 19 bases. This CDR3 has 17 residues. CDR3: CASSLRGASSRDTEAFF. The DNA of the CDR3 is TGTGCCAGCAGTTTAAGGGGAGCTTCCTCCCGGGACACTGAAGCTTTCTTT.

The chain is built from TRBV5-1 and TRBJ2-5; weak D call: TRBD2 (5 bases). CDR1 SGHRS and CDR2 YFSETQ come from the germline V gene. This CDR3 is 14 amino acids long. V gave up 4 bases and J gave up 10 bases, with 20 bases separating them. CDR3 in DNA: TGCGCCAGCAGCGATTTACGGGATAAGAAGAGCCAGTACTTC. This translates into CASSDLRDKKSQYF.

The V gene is TRBV20-1, the J gene TRBJ1-5; no reliable D call. V dropped 3 bases and J dropped 6 bases, with 12 bases sitting between them. Germline values: CDR1 DFQATT, CDR2 SNEGSKA (reference sequence). This CDR3 comprises 13 residues. CDR3 residues: CSASGRDFQPQHF. CDR3 in DNA: TGCAGTGCTAGCGGCCGGGATTTTCAGCCCCAGCATTTT.

This clonotype was counted only a few times. A junction boundary mismatches the germline segment, possibly from a read error. This rearrangement joins TRBV7-2 to TRBJ1-2; 8 nucleotides align to TRBD1. Germline lookup yields CDR1 SGHTA and CDR2 FQGNSA. The CDR3 length is 15 residues. CDR3 residues: CASSLASGGVYGCTF. CDR3 sequence (DNA): TGTGCCAGCAGCTTGGCCTCAGGGGGCGTCTATGGCTGCACCTTC.

The CDR3 region has the DNA TGTGCCAGCAGTGAATTCGAGGGACCCTACGAGCAGTACTTC. Translating gives CASSEFEGPYEQYF. V is TRBV25-1 and J is TRBJ2-7; D tentatively fits TRBD1 or TRBD2 (5 bases each). Per the germline V gene, CDR1 is MGHDK and CDR2 is SYGVNS. V was trimmed by 1 base and J by 2 bases, leaving 9 bases between them. This CDR3 region has 14 residues.

The V gene is TRBV20-1, the J gene TRBJ2-5, with D possibly being TRBD2 (5 bases). The ends were cut back, 5 bases at V and 1 base at J, with 17 bases in the middle. CDR1 and CDR2 (germline): DFQATT, SNEGSKA (reference sequence). The CDR3 length is 15 residues. CDR3 nucleotide sequence: TGCAGTGCTTTCCGGTCGGACTGGTCCCAAGAGACCCAGTACTTC. Amino acids: CSAFRSDWSQETQYF.

The genes are TRBV7-9 and TRBJ2-1, with TRBD2 matching over 7 bases. Germline CDR1 reads SEHNR; CDR2 reads FQNEAQ (reference sequence). Unmatched junction bases numbered 7, after V lost 5 bases and J lost 3 bases. CDR3 length: 15 residues. CDR3 in DNA: TGTGCCAGCAGCGGGCGGGGGACTTACTACAATGAGCAGTTCTTC. This codes for CASSGRGTYYNEQFF.

This clonotype was recorded a few times. The chain employs TRBV20-1 and TRBJ2-1; 13 nucleotides align to TRBD2. Germline assignment: CDR1 DFQATT and CDR2 SNEGSKA (reference sequence). The trim removed 3 bases at V and 7 bases at J, leaving 6 bases unmatched. The CDR3 is 15 amino acids. CDR3 DNA sequence: TGCAGTGCTAGGCTACTAGCGGGGGGGCGTAATGAGCAGTTCTTC. This encodes CSARLLAGGRNEQFF.

CDR3 bases: TGCAGTGCTACCGGGACCCTCTCCTACGAGCAGTACTTC. It translates to CSATGTLSYEQYF. The chain joins TRBV20-1 to TRBJ2-7, with D perhaps matching TRBD1 or TRBD2 (5 bases each). This CDR3 contains 13 residues. CDR1 and CDR2 from the germline V gene are DFQATT and SNEGSKA (reference sequence). Between the trimmed V and J ends, which lost 4 bases and 0 bases, there was a span of 10 bases.

This clonotype showed up just a few times. The chain recombines TRBV3-1 with TRBJ2-5; D may be TRBD1 (5 bases). The CDR3 is 14 residues long. V was pared by 3 bases and J by 0 bases, with 8 bases between. CDR1 and CDR2 from the germline V gene are LGHDT and YNNKEL (reference sequence). The CDR3 region has the DNA TGTGCCAGCAGCCAGTGGGGCAACCAAGAGACCCAGTACTTC. Amino acid sequence: CASSQWGNQETQYF.

This rearrangement joins TRBV20-1 to TRBJ1-4; unclear D gene. Trimming took off 6 bases at V and 8 bases at J, with 10 bases between the two ends. This CDR3 contains 11 residues. The germline V gene encodes CDR1 DFQATT and CDR2 SNEGSKA (reference sequence). CDR3 loop: CSANLWEKLFF. For the CDR3, the DNA is TGCAGTGCGAACTTATGGGAAAAACTGTTTTTT.

The chain combines TRBV19 with TRBJ2-7, with D possibly being TRBD2 (6 bases). This CDR3 comprises 11 residues. Trimming pared 7 bases from V and 5 bases from J, leaving 9 bases between. Germline loops: CDR1 LNHDA, CDR2 SQIVND (reference sequence). The CDR3 here is CASMRGDEQYF. CDR3 nucleotide sequence: TGTGCCAGTATGCGGGGCGACGAGCAGTACTTC.

The rearrangement links TRBV19 to TRBJ2-3; 11 nucleotides match TRBD1. The CDR3 is made up of 17 amino acids. Germline V gives CDR1 LNHDA, CDR2 SQIVND (reference sequence). Germline trimming cut 6 bases from V and 2 bases from J; bases unmatched to any gene: 10. The CDR3 DNA sequence: TGTGCCAGTAGCACCGGGACAGGGGGATCGCTCACAGATACGCAGTATTTT. This codes for CASSTGTGGSLTDTQYF.

This clonotype was recorded a few times. The rearrangement uses TRBV7-2 and TRBJ1-1, with 7 nucleotides matching TRBD1. Trimming removed 2 bases from V and 4 bases from J; junction bases left unmatched: 4. Germline V lookup: CDR1 SGHTA, CDR2 FQGNSA. The CDR3 extends over 14 amino acids. This chain's CDR3 is CASSLKAGGTEAFF. The CDR3 bases are TGTGCCAGCAGCTTAAAGGCAGGGGGCACTGAAGCTTTCTTT.

This clonotype was observed a few times. DNA for the CDR3: TGCAGTGCTATGACGAGCGGGAGACAATGGGAGACCCAGTACTTC. Translated: CSAMTSGRQWETQYF. The chain recombines TRBV20-1 with TRBJ2-5, with 8 bases aligning to TRBD2. V lost 4 bases, J lost 5 bases, and 12 bases stayed unmatched. CDR1 is DFQATT, CDR2 SNEGSKA, per germline (reference sequence). The CDR3 is 15 residues long.

J is TRBJ2-1 and V is TRBV19; D is ambiguous. The V end was cut by 5 bases, the J end by 5 bases, with 22 bases between. The germline CDR1 and CDR2 sequences are LNHDA and SQIVND (reference sequence). This CDR3 comprises 17 residues. The CDR3 nucleotides are TGTGCCAGTAGTGTACAATCCATCAGGAGCCCAAACAATGAGCAGTTCTTC. This encodes CASSVQSIRSPNNEQFF.

The chain couples TRBV5-1 to TRBJ2-5, with D possibly TRBD2 on 6 matching bases. This CDR3 spans 17 amino acids. V shed 1 base and J shed 11 bases, with 27 bases lying between them. Germline V gene lookup returns CDR1 SGHRS and CDR2 YFSETQ. The CDR3 sequence: CASSLMAGGIGGNEQYF. DNA of the CDR3: TGCGCCAGCAGCTTGATGGCCGGGGGTATTGGTGGGAATGAGCAGTACTTC.

The rearrangement links TRBV4-1 to TRBJ2-1; tentative D call: TRBD1 (5 bases). Germline lookup yields CDR1 MGHRA and CDR2 YSYEKL. Trimming cost V 0 bases and J 0 bases, with 12 bases left between them. This CDR3 is built from 17 residues. Here the CDR3 reads CASSQEGQENSYNEQFF. The CDR3 DNA reads TGCGCCAGCAGCCAAGAGGGGCAGGAAAACTCCTACAATGAGCAGTTCTTC.

The chain recombines TRBV2 with TRBJ1-1; D is undetermined. Trimming removed 8 bases at V and 2 bases at J, with 15 bases between. The CDR3 extends over 14 amino acids. Per germline, CDR1 SNHLY and CDR2 FYNNEI. The CDR3 sequence is CASGGVAVNTEAFF. CDR3 sequence (DNA): TGTGCCAGCGGTGGCGTGGCAGTTAACACTGAAGCTTTCTTT.

The sample holds a few counts of this clonotype. The V call is TRBV20-1, the J call TRBJ2-3; D ambiguous. The CDR3 length is 16 residues. The V and J ends lost 3 bases and 2 bases respectively, with 18 bases between them. Germline V gene sequence: CDR1 DFQATT, CDR2 SNEGSKA (reference sequence). The CDR3 nucleotides read TGCAGTGCTAGTTTCGAAGGGTCGGCCCCCACAGATACGCAGTATTTT. Amino acids: CSASFEGSAPTDTQYF.

The gene calls are TRBV7-9 and TRBJ2-7; 9 positions match TRBD2. The CDR3 runs to 15 residues. Losses at the gene ends were 1 base for V and 7 bases for J; bases not matched to a gene: 8. Germline CDR1 SEHNR, CDR2 FQNEAQ (reference sequence). DNA for the CDR3: TGTGCCAGCAGCTTAGGGACTAGCGTGATCAATGAGCAGTACTTC. Translated, it gives CASSLGTSVINEQYF.

The chain recombines TRBV27 with TRBJ1-1; D is ambiguous. The ends were cut back, 2 bases at V and 0 bases at J, with 13 bases in the middle. Germline V gene sequence: CDR1 MNHEY, CDR2 SMNVEV (reference sequence). CDR3 size: 16 residues. The CDR3 DNA is TGTGCCAGCAGTTTACGACGGACGGGTCTGAACACTGAAGCTTTCTTT. Protein product: CASSLRRTGLNTEAFF.

The J gene is TRBJ2-1, the V gene TRBV29-1, with 8 bases that match TRBD2. The germline V gene encodes CDR1 SQVTM and CDR2 ANQGSEA. The trim removed 8 bases at V and 5 bases at J, leaving 8 bases unmatched. This CDR3 is 13 amino acids long. The CDR3 loop reads CSTTSGGDNEQFF. For the CDR3, the DNA is TGCAGCACCACTAGCGGAGGAGACAATGAGCAGTTCTTC.

This clonotype was seen once. The V gene is TRBV5-4, the J gene TRBJ2-1; 9 bases match TRBD2. Germline CDR1 reads SGHNT; CDR2 reads YYREEE (reference sequence). The junction had 9 bases not matched to a gene; V was cut back by 0 bases and J by 2 bases. This CDR3 is built from 18 residues. The CDR3: CASSLARLAGYPYNEQFF. CDR3 DNA sequence: TGTGCCAGCAGCTTGGCCCGGCTAGCGGGGTATCCCTACAATGAGCAGTTCTTC.

This clonotype was recorded a few times. The rearrangement links TRBV20-1 to TRBJ2-7; TRBD2 matches at 9 bases. The V segment lost 1 base and the J segment 1 base; nucleotides outside the gene matches: 11. The V gene's germline CDR1 is DFQATT and CDR2 SNEGSKA (reference sequence). The CDR3 contains 17 residues. DNA for the CDR3: TGCAGTGCTAGAGGAGGTGCAGCGGGGGGTTATTCCTACGAGCAGTACTTC. Its translation is CSARGGAAGGYSYEQYF.

This clonotype has only a few counts. V and J are TRBV7-2 and TRBJ2-4, with 10 bases matching TRBD1. Germline CDR1 and CDR2: SGHTA and FQGNSA. V lost 6 bases and J lost 9; bases outside the gene matches: 11. There are 15 residues in the CDR3. CDR3 loop: CASSQGQGQRSIQYF. The CDR3 DNA follows: TGTGCCAGCAGTCAGGGACAGGGGCAAAGGAGCATTCAGTACTTC.

This clonotype has more than one count but fewer than ten. The rearrangement joins TRBV12-5 to TRBJ2-1, with 14 bases matching TRBD2. Germline trimming cut 4 bases from V and 2 bases from J; bases unmatched to any gene: 10. From germline, CDR1 is LGHNT and CDR2 FRNRAP. CDR3 length: 19 amino acids. CDR3 residues: CASGSQTGLAGVPYNEQFF. The DNA of the CDR3 is TGTGCTAGTGGTTCCCAAACGGGACTAGCGGGAGTACCCTACAATGAGCAGTTCTTC. Full variable domain (outside the CDR3, taken from reference TRBV12-5 and TRBJ2-1): DARVTQTPRHKVTEMGQEVTMRCQPILGHNTVFWYRQTMMQGLELLAYFRNRAPLDDSGMPKDRFSAEMPDATLATLKIQPSEPRDSAVYFCASGSQTGLAGVPYNEQFFGPGTRLTVL.